Below, one T cell receptor (beta chain) is given with its context. This entry belongs to a study of cytotoxic CD8 clonotypes in ibrutinib-treated CLL. On the study more broadly: Mean productive templates were about 250,000; mean productive rearrangements were over 80,000.

The CDR3 has 17 amino acids. V lost 4 bases, J lost 5 bases, and 12 bases stayed unmatched. Germline values: CDR1 MDHEN, CDR2 SYDVKM. Sequencing was performed with immunoSEQ multiplex PCR; in TCRdb, only in-frame clones are kept and a portion is missing. Of approximately 100,000 clones listed, 60% to 80% are singletons. The J gene is TRBJ1-1, the V gene TRBV28; 11 bases agree with TRBD1. This specimen was PBMCs, taken after 12 months of ibrutinib treatment. This receptor was identified in a human donor with chronic lymphocytic leukemia. The CDR3 sequence is CASSSPTSGTGGTEAFF. For the CDR3, the DNA is TGTGCCAGCAGTTCTCCCACCTCCGGGACAGGGGGGACTGAAGCTTTCTTT.